This passage covers 2 T cell receptor beta chains from one sample sequenced in a study of CD8 T cells in Susac syndrome. It was with random hexamers that roughly 0.45 to 1 ug RNA was reverse transcribed. TCRdb reprocessed the immunoSEQ multiplex PCR reads via MiXCR and lists one record per CDR3 protein. This repertoire shows fewer than 80,000 distinct CDR3 sequences, roughly 94% found once; its top ten account for roughly 0.22%. The specimen sequenced was CD8+ T cells from PBMCs. The source is a human donor in good health.

The chain carries TRBV27 and TRBJ1-1; D is unclear. CDR3 length: 10 residues. The V gene lost 8 bases and the J gene lost 1 base, with 2 bases spanning the gap. CDR1 is MNHEY and CDR2 is SMNVEV in the germline V gene (reference sequence). The CDR3, as DNA: TGTGCCAGCGGGAACACTGAAGCTTTCTTT. Its protein is CASGNTEAFF.

The chain links TRBV2 to TRBJ2-1; no firm D call. The CDR3 consists of 10 residues. Trimming removed 8 bases from V and 10 bases from J, with 9 bases in between. Germline CDR1 reads SNHLY; CDR2 reads FYNNEI. DNA of the CDR3: TGTGCCAGCTACCAGATCGAGCAGTTCTTC. Amino acid sequence: CASYQIEQFF.